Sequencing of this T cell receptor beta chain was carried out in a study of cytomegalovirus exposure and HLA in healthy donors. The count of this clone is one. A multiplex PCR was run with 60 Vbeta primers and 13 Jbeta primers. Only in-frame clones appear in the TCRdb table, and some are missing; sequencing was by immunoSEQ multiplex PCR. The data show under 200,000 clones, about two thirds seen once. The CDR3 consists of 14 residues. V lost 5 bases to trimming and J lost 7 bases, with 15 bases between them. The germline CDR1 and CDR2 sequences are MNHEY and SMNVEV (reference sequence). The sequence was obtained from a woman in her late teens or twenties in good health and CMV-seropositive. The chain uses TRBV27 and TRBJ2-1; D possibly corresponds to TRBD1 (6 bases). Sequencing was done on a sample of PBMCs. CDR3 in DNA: TGTGCCAGCAGTCCCTTAACAGGGCTGAATGAGCAGTTCTTC. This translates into CASSPLTGLNEQFF.